Sequencing of this T cell receptor beta chain was carried out in a study of Graves' ophthalmopathy and Graves' hyperthyroidism. Study-level information: Peripheral blood (taken before any treatment) was collected at initial diagnosis. Study observations and caveats: Most expanded clonotypes in thyroid above 0.001 frequency also showed up in blood. The model achieved about 64% sensitivity and under 75% specificity for ophthalmopathy progression.

This clonotype has ten or more counts. Its antigen is currently unknown. Amplifying from RNA transcripts, the study obtained TCR beta CDR3 regions. First-round RT-PCR with HTBI primers preceded a second-round multiplex PCR. TCRdb analysed the multiplex PCR reads with MiXCR anew, one entry per CDR3 protein. The table has about 500,000 distinct CDR3 sequences, around an eighth seen once. The CDR3 length is 15 residues. The germline CDR1 and CDR2 sequences are ENHRY and SYGVKD. The V and J ends lost 2 bases and 8 bases respectively, with 19 bases between them. Ophthalmopathic donors had moderate-to-severe activity, CAS ≥3 and NOSPECS ≥4, with disease that had lasted under 3 months.

The TCR was taken from a young woman with Graves' ophthalmopathy. Sequenced input: blood. This chain links TRBV10-3 with TRBJ2-7, with a weak D call TRBD1 (6 bases). The CDR3, as DNA: TGTGCCATCAGTGAGAGACCGACAGGAACTAACAAGCAGTACTTC. Its protein product is CAISERPTGTNKQYF.